This T cell receptor (beta chain) was captured by sequencing in a study of neurological immune-mediated disorders. PBMCs stored at -80 C, numbering 2 million, were the origin of the unsorted libraries. Trimming cost V 5 bases and J 3 bases; bases outside gene matches: 10. The CDR3 has 15 amino acids. Germline V lookup: CDR1 SGHTA, CDR2 FQGNSA. This clonotype was observed once. Its antigen is unknown. 5'RACE with 10-nucleotide random UMIs produced the cDNA. One entry per CDR3 protein, called by TCRdb with MiXCR from the 5' RACE reads. This sample yields about 50,000 distinct CDR3 sequences, of which 9% to 12% are seen a single time; approximately 5.3% belongs to the top ten. Broader study findings: The absence of shared CDR3 amino acid sequences among expanded clones across subjects suggests private repertoires in all groups.

The source is a man in his 70s with HTLV-1-associated myelopathy (HAM/TSP). The sample taken for sequencing was PBMCs. The V and J genes are TRBV7-2 and TRBJ2-7; 7 positions match TRBD2. The DNA of the CDR3 is TGTGCCAGCAGCCCGTCCGGGACTATTTTCTACGAGCAGTACTTC. Its translation: CASSPSGTIFYEQYF. The complete variable domain, with remaining parts taken from reference TRBV7-2 and TRBJ2-7, reads GAGVSQSPSNKVTEKGKDVELRCDPISGHTALYWYRQSLGQGLEFLIYFQGNSAPDKSGLPSDRFSAERTGGSVSTLTIQRTQQEDSAVYLCASSPSGTIFYEQYFGPGTRLTVT.